This is a list of T cell receptor beta chains from one sample in a study of T cell responses to AZD1222 COVID-19 vaccine. Measured with immunoSEQ multiplex PCR; TCRdb has only the in-frame clones, and not every one. The table records around 85,000 clones, 90% of them present only once. The input for sequencing was peripheral blood, taken 28 days after the second AZD1222 dose. These receptor sequences come from an adult who received the AZD1222 COVID-19 vaccine. Both conserved end residues are part of each CDR3. D genes are given only for firm matches. Some rows have no size entry. The others give once, few or many, or a class for an expanded clone.

clone_size	j_call	v_call	cdr3_length	d_call	cdr3_nt	cdr3_aa
NA	TRBJ1-2	TRBV6-4	15	NA	TGTGCCAGCAGTGACTCTGGGGGCCCGGGGAGAGGCTACACCTTC	CASSDSGGPGRGYTF
NA	TRBJ1-4	TRBV5-8	15	NA	TGTGCCAGCAGCTTGGCGGGGACAACTAATGAAAAACTGTTTTTT	CASSLAGTTNEKLFF
NA	TRBJ1-6	TRBV6-2/TRBV6-3	14	NA	TGTGCCAGCAGTTACCAGGCCCGTACGACACCCCTCCACTTT	CASSYQARTTPLHF
NA	TRBJ1-1	TRBV19	16	TRBD1	TGTGCCAGTAGTATAATTGGGACAGGCGTTAACACTGAAGCTTTCTTT	CASSIIGTGVNTEAFF
NA	TRBJ2-7	TRBV15	16	TRBD1	TGTGCCACCAGAACACCCGGGACAGGGAGCTCCTACGAGCAGTACTTC	CATRTPGTGSSYEQYF
NA	TRBJ1-3	TRBV5-1	18	TRBD1	TGCGCCAGCAGCTTAACTCCGGGACAGGGCCACTCTGGAAACACCATATATTTT	CASSLTPGQGHSGNTIYF
NA	TRBJ2-5	TRBV7-7	15	NA	TGTGCCAGCAGCCCCTCAGGGGCCTCTCAAGAGACCCAGTACTTC	CASSPSGASQETQYF
NA	TRBJ1-5	TRBV27	17	NA	TGTGCCAGCAGGCCTTACCCGGGACAACAGAACAATCAGCCCCAGCATTTT	CASRPYPGQQNNQPQHF
NA	TRBJ1-5	TRBV19	13	NA	TGTGCCAGTAGTATAGCGCGGAATCAGCCCCAGCATTTT	CASSIARNQPQHF
few	TRBJ2-7	TRBV27	16	TRBD1	TGTGCCAGCAGTTTTACCCTCGACAGGGTATCCTACGAGCAGTACTTC	CASSFTLDRVSYEQYF
NA	TRBJ2-7	TRBV19	14	NA	TGTGCCAGTAGTCCTAGGGGCGGCGGTTACGAGCAGTACTTC	CASSPRGGGYEQYF
NA	TRBJ1-2	TRBV12-3/TRBV12-4	13	NA	TGTGCCAGCAGCACGACAGGTATTGGTGGCTACACCTTC	CASSTTGIGGYTF
NA	TRBJ1-3	TRBV18	15	NA	TGTGCCAGCTCACCGGATTTCCCAACTGGAAACACCATATATTTT	CASSPDFPTGNTIYF
NA	TRBJ2-5	TRBV7-2	13	NA	TGTGCCAGCAGCTTAGGGCAGAAAGAGACCCAGTACTTC	CASSLGQKETQYF
NA	TRBJ2-5	TRBV19	15	TRBD2	TGTGCCAGTGGGTCCTCACTAGCGCTTCAAGAGACCCAGTACTTC	CASGSSLALQETQYF
NA	TRBJ1-4	TRBV7-9	12	TRBD1	TGTGCCATACAGGGGGGAAATGAAAAACTGTTTTTT	CAIQGGNEKLFF